One T cell receptor beta chain is described in this entry. What it binds is not known. This sample was included in a study of cytotoxic CD8 clonotypes in ibrutinib-treated CLL. Study-wide context: The patients comprised about eleven relapsed/refractory and approximately 16 treatment-naive cases, about 18 IGHV unmutated. General study points: Shared public clonotypes were rare, and on treatment they either got smaller or stayed the same.

Only in-frame clones appear in the TCRdb table, and some are missing; sequencing was by immunoSEQ multiplex PCR. The sample carries 20,000 or so clones, about 85% recorded once. For TCR beta libraries, about 2.2 micrograms of genomic DNA were obtained from cryopreserved PBMCs. Germline V gene data show CDR1 as SGHTA and CDR2 as FQGNSA. This CDR3 is built from 13 residues. The V and J ends lost 0 bases and 3 bases respectively, with 6 bases between them. V is TRBV7-2 and J is TRBJ2-7; D uncertain. This sequence originates from a human donor with chronic lymphocytic leukemia. The sequencing here drew on PBMCs, taken before ibrutinib treatment. CDR3 DNA sequence: TGTGCCAGCAGCTTAGCTTTGGGCTACGAGCAGTACTTC. Translating it yields CASSLALGYEQYF.